These T cell receptor beta chains were read from a single sample in a study of T-cell memory formation after mild COVID-19. In TCRdb, the 5' RACE reads were re-called with MiXCR into one record per CDR3 protein. The table lists 300,000 to 350,000 distinct CDR3 sequences, roughly 19% of them singletons. The material sequenced was PBMCs or a T cell subset sorted from them (not recorded which). The receptor source for this set is a man in his late teens or twenties who had mild COVID-19 (a few samples of this study predate the infection). Cell type and time point are not known. The conserved cysteine and the conserved F or W are not part of the CDR3 here. The size of a clone is reported for some rows only, either as once, few or many, or as a class for expanded clones.

v_call: TRBV12-3/TRBV12-4
clone_size: many
j_call: TRBJ2-3
cdr3_aa: ASSLLTDTQY

v_call: TRBV5-5
clone_size: once
j_call: TRBJ1-6
cdr3_aa: ASSWGDFYNSPLH

v_call: TRBV4-2
clone_size: .
j_call: TRBJ2-3
cdr3_aa: ASSPIAGGIDTQY

v_call: TRBV2
clone_size: many
j_call: TRBJ2-1
cdr3_aa: ASSPGTSRYNEQF

v_call: TRBV12-3/TRBV12-4
clone_size: few
j_call: TRBJ2-7
cdr3_aa: ASSLTRVVEQY

v_call: TRBV7-2
clone_size: .
j_call: TRBJ1-1
cdr3_aa: ASSSLVRNTEAF

v_call: TRBV7-9
clone_size: .
j_call: TRBJ2-1
cdr3_aa: ASSPAGGPSYNEQF

v_call: TRBV5-1
clone_size: few
j_call: TRBJ2-1
cdr3_aa: ASSQTVSSYNEQF

v_call: TRBV20-1
clone_size: .
j_call: TRBJ2-7
cdr3_aa: SVIKPTGSSYEQY

v_call: TRBV29-1
clone_size: few
j_call: TRBJ2-3
cdr3_aa: SVDHTASRPDTQY

v_call: TRBV6-2/TRBV6-3
clone_size: few
j_call: TRBJ1-1
cdr3_aa: ASRSSNSNTEAF

v_call: TRBV9
clone_size: few
j_call: TRBJ2-5
cdr3_aa: ASSEMTGGFETQY

v_call: TRBV5-4
clone_size: few
j_call: TRBJ2-3
cdr3_aa: ASSRGLAGSTDTQY

v_call: TRBV5-1
clone_size: .
j_call: TRBJ1-2
cdr3_aa: ASSLGDGRNHGYT

v_call: TRBV2
clone_size: .
j_call: TRBJ1-1
cdr3_aa: ATRDGSERGTEAF

v_call: TRBV6-6
clone_size: .
j_call: TRBJ2-1
cdr3_aa: ASTRQASGGNNEQF

v_call: TRBV11-1
clone_size: .
j_call: TRBJ1-2
cdr3_aa: ASSSDRARGYT

v_call: TRBV7-2
clone_size: .
j_call: TRBJ1-5
cdr3_aa: ASSLVGLPQH

v_call: TRBV10-3
clone_size: .
j_call: TRBJ2-2
cdr3_aa: AISLTSGGTYTGELF

v_call: TRBV5-1
clone_size: .
j_call: TRBJ1-4
cdr3_aa: ASSLRNFEKLF

v_call: TRBV14
clone_size: many
j_call: TRBJ2-1
cdr3_aa: ASRLSGFSYNEQF

v_call: TRBV7-6
clone_size: many
j_call: TRBJ2-7
cdr3_aa: ASSIVGRISYEQY

v_call: TRBV7-2
clone_size: .
j_call: TRBJ1-5
cdr3_aa: ASSLDGGGNQPQH

v_call: TRBV6-6
clone_size: .
j_call: TRBJ2-5
cdr3_aa: ASTGWGRRSQETQY

v_call: TRBV12-3/TRBV12-4
clone_size: .
j_call: TRBJ1-3
cdr3_aa: ASSSPTGTGNTIY

v_call: TRBV7-2
clone_size: .
j_call: TRBJ2-7
cdr3_aa: ASSFHSTDYEQY

v_call: TRBV7-3
clone_size: .
j_call: TRBJ2-5
cdr3_aa: ASSAGTMGFQETQY

v_call: TRBV5-1
clone_size: many
j_call: TRBJ1-1
cdr3_aa: ASSPGGIGTGRTEAF

v_call: TRBV7-9
clone_size: few
j_call: TRBJ2-7
cdr3_aa: AGGQALISGEQY

v_call: TRBV5-1
clone_size: .
j_call: TRBJ2-5
cdr3_aa: ASSLTGQDTQY

v_call: TRBV6-2/TRBV6-3
clone_size: many
j_call: TRBJ2-1
cdr3_aa: ASGLSISYNEQF

v_call: TRBV7-3
clone_size: many
j_call: TRBJ2-5
cdr3_aa: ASSPTGLQETQY

v_call: TRBV4-1
clone_size: .
j_call: TRBJ2-3
cdr3_aa: ASSQVRGGADTQY